These T cell receptor beta chains were read from a single sample in a study of T cell responses to AZD1222 COVID-19 vaccine. Profiling relied on immunoSEQ multiplex PCR, and the TCRdb table lists in-frame clones only, not all of them. Among about 200,000 clones, about 94% were seen once, and the ten largest hold 1.7%. The sequencing here drew on peripheral blood, taken 28 days after the second dose of the MenACWY control vaccine. The receptors originated from an adult who received the MenACWY meningococcal vaccine as a control. CDR3s include the opening cysteine and the closing phenylalanine or tryptophan. The D gene is left open where the match is weak. The size entry is marked missing in some rows and otherwise reads once, few, many or a size class.

size	V	D	J	DNA	CDR3
-	TRBV7-9	TRBD1	TRBJ1-5	TGTGCCAGCAGCTTAGGAGGGGGCGCAGACCAGCCCCAGCATTTT	CASSLGGGADQPQHF
-	TRBV24-1	TRBD1	TRBJ2-5	TGTGCCACCAGAAAAGGGACAGGGGCCGGGGGGGCCTTCCAAGAGACCCAGTACTTC	CATRKGTGAGGAFQETQYF
-	TRBV6-2/TRBV6-3	-	TRBJ1-1	TGTGCCAGCAGCCAGGGTTCCGAAGCTTTCTTT	CASSQGSEAFF
-	TRBV27	-	TRBJ2-7	TGTGCCAGCAGTTTGGACAATTTCAACGAGCAGTACTTC	CASSLDNFNEQYF
-	TRBV23-1	-	TRBJ1-3	TGCGCCAGCAGTCAATCCAGCAGGGGCAACTCTGGAAACACCATATATTTT	CASSQSSRGNSGNTIYF
-	TRBV9	TRBD1	TRBJ2-7	TGTGCCAGCAGTGGACAGGGCGGCTACGAGCAGTACTTC	CASSGQGGYEQYF
-	TRBV28	TRBD1	TRBJ2-7	TGTGCCAGCTCGTCGGCCCTGGGACAGAACTCCTACGAGCAGTACTTC	CASSSALGQNSYEQYF
once	TRBV6-2/TRBV6-3	TRBD1	TRBJ1-4	TGTGCCAGCAGCCCTGGGACAGGGGGCTATGAAAAACTGTTTTTT	CASSPGTGGYEKLFF
once	TRBV24-1	TRBD1	TRBJ2-5	TGTGCCACCAGTGATCCGAGGACAGGGCGGAAGACCCAGTACTTC	CATSDPRTGRKTQYF
-	TRBV10-2	TRBD2	TRBJ2-7	TGCGCCAGCAGCCCGGGACTAGCGGGGGGATACGAGCAGTACTTC	CASSPGLAGGYEQYF